A selection of T cell receptor beta chains follows, all from one sample in a study of CD8 T cell repertoires and HIV-1 epitope variants. These receptors have no known antigen. Method: immunoSEQ multiplex PCR; TCRdb's copy keeps in-frame clones and lacks some. The table shows 5,000 or so clones, with around two thirds occurring only once. The sample comprised cultured CD8+ T cells derived from PBMCs. The receptors stem from a male donor with HIV. CDR3s include the opening cysteine and the closing phenylalanine or tryptophan. A D gene is named only where the DNA matches it firmly. Size values are once, few and many counts, or a class for expanded clones, and some rows have none.

V gene	D gene	J gene	clone size	CDR3 DNA	CDR3 protein
TRBV5-4	TRBD2	TRBJ2-7	NA	TGTGCCAGCAGCTCGCTAGCGGGGGGAAGCGAGCAGTACTTC	CASSSLAGGSEQYF
TRBV14	NA	TRBJ2-7	NA	TGTGCCAGCAGTCCTACTAGCTCCCACCGGGAGCAGTACTTC	CASSPTSSHREQYF
TRBV5-1	NA	TRBJ2-5	NA	TGCGCCAGCAGCGAGGGACGGAGTAGTTGGGAGACCCAGTACTTC	CASSEGRSSWETQYF
TRBV6-1	TRBD2	TRBJ2-1	once	TGTGCCAGCGCCGGACTAGCGGACGTCTACAATGAGCAGTTCTTC	CASAGLADVYNEQFF
TRBV27	NA	TRBJ2-5	NA	TGTGCCAGCAGTGTTTATGGGGAGACCCAGTACTTC	CASSVYGETQYF
TRBV9	NA	TRBJ1-2	NA	TGTGCCAGCAGCGTAGGGACGACTTGGACGGAACCCCTGCACTATGGCTACACCTTC	CASSVGTTWTEPLHYGYTF
TRBV6-5	TRBD2	TRBJ2-5	NA	TGTGCCAGCAGTTACTCAGACGGCGGGAGACAAGAGACCCAGTACTTC	CASSYSDGGRQETQYF
TRBV7-8	NA	TRBJ2-7	NA	TGTGCCAGCAGCTTAATCGGTAGGGAGCAGTACTTC	CASSLIGREQYF
TRBV20-1	NA	TRBJ2-1	NA	TGCAGTGCTTCACGGAACAATGAGCAGTTCTTC	CSASRNNEQFF
TRBV4-1	NA	TRBJ1-4	NA	TGCGCCAGCAGCGCACTCAGAGCAACTAATGAAAAACTGTTTTTT	CASSALRATNEKLFF
TRBV28	NA	TRBJ2-2	NA	TGTGCCAGCAGCTCCTCTTCCGGGGAGCTGTTTTTT	CASSSSSGELFF
TRBV15	TRBD2	TRBJ2-7	NA	TGTGCCACCAGCAGAGATCTGGTAGCGGGCACCTACGAGCAGTACTTC	CATSRDLVAGTYEQYF
TRBV6-5	NA	TRBJ2-1	NA	TGTGCCAGCCGGGGAGACCAACCCTACAATGAGCAGTTCTTC	CASRGDQPYNEQFF
TRBV6-1	NA	TRBJ2-2	NA	TGTGCCAGCAGCTCCGGGACTCTTAACACCGGGGAGCTGTTTTTT	CASSSGTLNTGELFF
TRBV27	NA	TRBJ2-1	NA	TGTGCCAGCAGTTTGCTCCCTGGATTGGTTGAGCAGTTCTTC	CASSLLPGLVEQFF
TRBV4-3	NA	TRBJ2-3	NA	TGCGCCAGCAGCCAATCCGGGACCGCCCTAACAGATACGCAGTATTTT	CASSQSGTALTDTQYF
TRBV5-1	NA	TRBJ2-2	NA	TGCGCCAGCAGCTTCGGGGGGCCCGGGGAGCTGTTTTTT	CASSFGGPGELFF
TRBV27	NA	TRBJ1-1	NA	TGTGCCAGCAGTCCCGGGACACCTGAAGCTTTCTTT	CASSPGTPEAFF
TRBV7-9	NA	TRBJ2-3	NA	TGTGCCAGCAGCCGAAGCGGCCTAGCCAGGGCAGATACGCAGTATTTT	CASSRSGLARADTQYF
TRBV7-9	NA	TRBJ2-1	NA	TGTGCCAGCAGCTATGGGTCATACGAGCAGTTCTTC	CASSYGSYEQFF
TRBV6-5	NA	TRBJ2-7	NA	TGTGCCAGCAGTTACGGAGAGCGGGTCGAGCAGTACTTC	CASSYGERVEQYF
TRBV7-6	TRBD2	TRBJ2-7	NA	TGTGCCAGCAGCTTGACGGGAGGGTACGAGCAGTACTTC	CASSLTGGYEQYF
TRBV30	NA	TRBJ1-1	few	TGTGCCTGGAGTGTTGCGGACACTGAAGCTTTCTTT	CAWSVADTEAFF
TRBV4-1	TRBD2	TRBJ2-1	NA	TGCGCCAGCAGCCAAGGGTCTAGCGGGGCGGAGGAGTTCTTC	CASSQGSSGAEEFF
TRBV27	NA	TRBJ2-7	once	TGTGCCAGCGGGCGAGAATACGAGCAGTACTTC	CASGREYEQYF
TRBV10-3	TRBD1	TRBJ2-2	NA	TGTGCCACACGACAGGGGGACACCGGGGAGCTGTTTTTT	CATRQGDTGELFF
TRBV11-3	TRBD1	TRBJ2-7	NA	TGTGCCAGCAGCTTGGGACAGTACCTTCGTGAGCAGTACTTC	CASSLGQYLREQYF
TRBV27	TRBD1	TRBJ2-7	NA	TGTGCCAGCAGTTTCGGACAGGGGGCTATCGAGCAGTACTTC	CASSFGQGAIEQYF
TRBV28	NA	TRBJ1-2	NA	TGTGCCAGCAGTTATCAGGGAGACGGCTATGGCTACACCTTC	CASSYQGDGYGYTF
TRBV28	NA	TRBJ2-7	NA	TGTGCCAGCAGTTTTTCTGGCAGGGGGGAATCGTACGAGCAGTACTTC	CASSFSGRGESYEQYF
TRBV7-8	NA	TRBJ2-7	NA	TGTGCCAGCAGCCGCGCGGCAGCCTCCTACGAGCAGTACTTC	CASSRAAASYEQYF
TRBV7-2	NA	TRBJ2-7	NA	TGTGCCAGCAGCTTAACTACAGGGGACTTCTACGAGCAGTACTTC	CASSLTTGDFYEQYF
TRBV28	NA	TRBJ2-1	NA	TGTGCCAGCAGTAGATGGACAGCTTCCTACAATGAGCAGTTCTTC	CASSRWTASYNEQFF
TRBV28	NA	TRBJ2-1	NA	TGTGCCAGCAGTACCGGCCAGGTGTCCTACAATGAGCAGTTCTTC	CASSTGQVSYNEQFF
TRBV28	NA	TRBJ2-7	medium-sized	TGTGCCAGCAGTCCCCGACTGGGCGACCTCTACGAGCAGTACTTC	CASSPRLGDLYEQYF
TRBV28	NA	TRBJ2-1	NA	TGTGCCAGCAGTGGCGGCTCATACGGGACACTTGAGCAGTTCTTC	CASSGGSYGTLEQFF
TRBV5-4	NA	TRBJ2-2	NA	TGTGCCAGCAGCTGGGGACAAGAACCCGGGGAGCTGTTTTTT	CASSWGQEPGELFF
TRBV27	TRBD1	TRBJ2-7	NA	TGTGCCAGCAGTACGACAGGGGGCTACGACGAGCAGTACTTC	CASSTTGGYDEQYF
TRBV27	TRBD2	TRBJ2-1	NA	TGTGCCAGCTGCACTCCTAGCGGGGGGGTGTATGAGCAGTTCTTC	CASCTPSGGVYEQFF
TRBV15	NA	TRBJ1-2	NA	TGTGCCACCAGCAGAGCGGGGGATGGAGACTATGGCTACACCTTC	CATSRAGDGDYGYTF
TRBV4-3	NA	TRBJ2-1	NA	TGCGCCAGCAGCCAAGCCCCCCTACCACTAGATCTAGATGAGCAGTTCTTC	CASSQAPLPLDLDEQFF
TRBV4-3	NA	TRBJ2-1	NA	TGCGCCAGCAGCCAAGAATGGCGGGGTGGGTACAATGAGCAGTTCTTC	CASSQEWRGGYNEQFF
TRBV6-6	TRBD2	TRBJ2-7	NA	TGTGCCAGCAGTTACTCGACTAGCGCCTACGAGCAGTACTTC	CASSYSTSAYEQYF
TRBV9	NA	TRBJ1-5	NA	TGTGCCAGCAGCGTAGGGGGTAGCAATCAGCCCCAGCATTTT	CASSVGGSNQPQHF
TRBV28	TRBD1	TRBJ2-7	NA	TGTGCCAGCAACCAATCCGGGACAGGGTCTTCGGAGCAGTACTTC	CASNQSGTGSSEQYF
TRBV5-4	NA	TRBJ2-7	NA	TGTGCCAGCAGCTTAAGGGGCTACGAGCAGTACTTC	CASSLRGYEQYF
TRBV28	NA	TRBJ2-3	once	TGTGCCAGCAACGGGGTAGCATCCCCCACAGATACGCAGTATTTT	CASNGVASPTDTQYF
TRBV4-1	TRBD1	TRBJ2-7	NA	TGCGCCAGCAGCCAAGGGTCGGGACAGGTCTACGAGCAGTACTTC	CASSQGSGQVYEQYF
TRBV4-2	NA	TRBJ1-1	NA	TGTGCCAGCAGCCAGGACGAGGGGGACGGCGCTGAAGCTTTCTTT	CASSQDEGDGAEAFF
TRBV5-4	TRBD1	TRBJ1-2	NA	TGTGCCAGCAGCTTTATTATCGACAGGGGGAAAGGCTACACCTTC	CASSFIIDRGKGYTF
TRBV4-2	NA	TRBJ1-6	few	TGTGCCAGCAGCCAAGATTTAGGACAGTATTCACCCCTCCACTTT	CASSQDLGQYSPLHF
TRBV7-3	NA	TRBJ1-2	NA	TGTGCCAGCAGCGATGGGGGAGGGGATCAGGGTAGAGGCTACACCTTC	CASSDGGGDQGRGYTF